This TCR beta chain is from a study of T cells in Graves' hyperthyroidism and ophthalmopathy. PBMCs were derived from roughly 10 ml fresh peripheral blood. V was clipped by 5 bases and J by 6 bases; unmatched bases: 10. This CDR3 comprises 15 residues. Whole-study findings and limits: With a median lead of around 6.7 months before onset, the model predicted ophthalmopathy. Researchers found most expanded thyroid clonotypes above 0.001 in blood as well. Separation of ophthalmopathy from stable hyperthyroidism was achieved by a 13 V-J model.

Amplified regions were TCR beta CDR3 sequences from RNA transcripts. First-round RT-PCR of the TCR CDR3 relied on the HTBI primer set. Via MiXCR, TCRdb re-called the multiplex PCR reads, giving one row per CDR3 protein. Seen here are 500,000 or so distinct CDR3 sequences, roughly 17% observed once, and the top ten hold under 20%. This clonotype was recorded many times. Antigen unknown. The source is a woman under 30 with Graves' ophthalmopathy. This chain uses TRBV12-3 or TRBV12-4 with TRBJ2-3, with TRBD1 matching 8 bases. The sequencing sample was made of blood. CDR3 nucleotide sequence: TGTGCCAGCAGTATGGGGCAGGGGGCTGGGGATACGCAGTATTTT. Translating gives CASSMGQGAGDTQYF.